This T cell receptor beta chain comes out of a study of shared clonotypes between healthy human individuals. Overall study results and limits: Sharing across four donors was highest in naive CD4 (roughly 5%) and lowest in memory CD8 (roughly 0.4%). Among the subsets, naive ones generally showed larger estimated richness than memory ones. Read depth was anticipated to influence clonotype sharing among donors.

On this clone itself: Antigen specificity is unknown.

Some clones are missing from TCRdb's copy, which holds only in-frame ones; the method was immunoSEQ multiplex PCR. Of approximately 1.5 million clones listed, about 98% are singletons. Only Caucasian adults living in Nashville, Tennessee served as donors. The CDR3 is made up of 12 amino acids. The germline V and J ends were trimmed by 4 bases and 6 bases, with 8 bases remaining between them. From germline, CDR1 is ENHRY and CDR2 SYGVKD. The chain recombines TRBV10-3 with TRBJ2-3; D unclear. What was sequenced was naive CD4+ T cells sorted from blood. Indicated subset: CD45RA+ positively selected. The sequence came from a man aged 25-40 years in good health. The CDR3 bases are TGTGCCATCAGTGTACGCGAGGATACGCAGTATTTT. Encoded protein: CAISVREDTQYF.